This T cell receptor beta chain was retrieved from a study of T cells after yellow fever vaccination. This CDR3 contains 17 residues. V lost 3 bases to trimming and J lost 2 bases, with 20 bases between them. Germline assignment: CDR1 MGHRA and CDR2 YSYEKL. TCRdb fed the 5' RACE reads into MiXCR, producing one record per CDR3 protein. The table shows approximately 510,000 distinct CDR3 sequences, with 21% occurring only once. There are many counts of this clonotype. V is TRBV4-1 and J is TRBJ2-7; D is perhaps TRBD1 (6 bases). Source: PBMCs, taken more than 20 days after the first yellow fever vaccination. The receptor's source is a man in his late teens or twenties who received the YFV17D yellow fever vaccine. CDR3 protein: CASSQTWAGALPYEQYF. DNA for the CDR3: TGCGCCAGCAGCCAGACGTGGGCAGGGGCCTTACCCTACGAGCAGTACTTC.